This record looks at one T cell receptor (beta chain) sequence and its context. Its cognate antigen has yet to be identified. Base qualities were left out, and no much larger clone turns up one base away. The sample belongs to a study of blood T cell repertoires in COVID-19 (dated by TCRdb to the early 2020s). About the full investigation: Samples from collaborators originated in the United States, Italy and Spain and spanned both the acute and convalescent phases of COVID-19. The material from the prospective study consisted of cDNA or gDNA derived from T cells, B-cell-depleted T cells, or PBMCs. The dataset comprised deeply sampled blood TCRbeta repertoires from subjects exposed to, actively infected with, or recovered from COVID-19. The repertoires were made available in a free public database intended to serve as a resource for research on the immune response to SARS-CoV-2. Samples were obtained from the ongoing ImmuneRACE study (first 160 participants) and from about 1,300 subjects provided by 6 global collaborators. The sample metadata nearly always contained a de-identified subject ID, COVID-19 status, age in years and sex. HLA class I and class II types, where available, came from metadata supplied by the sample provider rather than from assay-based typing. General study outcomes and caveats: How much clinical and demographic metadata was included differed by source and by participant, and the metadata was provided uncurated.

Whole blood was collected in K2EDTA tubes by collaborating institutions according to the institutions' own protocols. For TCRbeta analysis, collaborators shipped samples in one of three forms: frozen whole blood, isolated PBMCs, or DNA extracted from either of those sample types. From the cysteine up to the phenylalanine, the CDR3 has a length of 17 residues. The kept DNA is CDR3 alone, 51 bases in frame from the first base. V loses 0 bases of germline sequence and J loses 0 bases, and the interval between the two ends is 13 bases. CDR1 SGDLS and CDR2 YYNGEE were looked up in the germline V gene. TCRbeta CDR3 regions were amplified from genomic DNA using the immunoSEQ Assay, a bias-controlled multiplex PCR. The paper's data handling went like this. Within the assay, amplification of reference gene primers was used to estimate how many nucleated cells each sample contained. To quantify the absolute abundance of each unique TCRbeta CDR3 rearrangement, sequence reads were collapsed and filtered. For each sample, productive Simpson clonality was calculated as the square root of Simpson's diversity index across productive rearrangements. What TCRdb holds here is the immuneACCESS table cut down to in-frame rearrangements. Part of the clones is not present; checked against another copy, under half of the missing clones reflect an unresolved V gene, and the others are unexplained. V, J and clone size are those of that table, while D and trimming were read from the DNA. The sample includes over 60,000 clones, with about 90% observed a single time. The top ten clonotypes cover 5.5% to 8.5% of the sample.

This chain joins TRBV9 to TRBJ2-1; a tentative D call is TRBD2 (5 bases match). The source material was peripheral blood. The source is a woman of 80 years or more with active COVID-19. The CDR3 sequence is CASSVESPGSSYNEQFF. The nucleotide sequence reads as follows: TGTGCCAGCAGCGTAGAATCTCCGGGGAGCTCCTACAATGAGCAGTTCTTC.